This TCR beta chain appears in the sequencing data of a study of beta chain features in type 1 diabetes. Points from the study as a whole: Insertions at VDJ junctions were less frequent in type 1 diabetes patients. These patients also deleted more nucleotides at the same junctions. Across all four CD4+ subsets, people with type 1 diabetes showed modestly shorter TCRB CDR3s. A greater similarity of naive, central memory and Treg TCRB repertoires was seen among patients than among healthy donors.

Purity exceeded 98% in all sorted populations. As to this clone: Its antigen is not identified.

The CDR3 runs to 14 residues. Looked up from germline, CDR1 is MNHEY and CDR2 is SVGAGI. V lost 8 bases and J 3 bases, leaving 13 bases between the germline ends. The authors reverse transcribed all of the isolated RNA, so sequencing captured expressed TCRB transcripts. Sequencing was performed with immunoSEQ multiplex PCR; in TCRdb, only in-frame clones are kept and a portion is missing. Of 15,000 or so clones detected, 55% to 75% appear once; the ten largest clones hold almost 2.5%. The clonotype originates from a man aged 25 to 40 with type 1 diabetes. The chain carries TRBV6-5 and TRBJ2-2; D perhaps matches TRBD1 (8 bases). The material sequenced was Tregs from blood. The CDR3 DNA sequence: TGTGCCAGCGGTACAGGGGGGGACACCGGGGAGCTGTTTTTT. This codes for CASGTGGDTGELFF.